The 28 T cell receptor beta chains below were found in one sample sequenced in a study of Graves' ophthalmopathy and Graves' hyperthyroidism (dated by TCRdb to between 2017 and 2018). Sequencing took place on an Illumina HiSeq 2000. For repertoire sequencing, TCR beta CDR3 regions were amplified from RNA transcripts. The first round of RT-PCR was done with HTBI primers and the Qiagen OneStep RT-PCR kit, and was followed by a second round of multiplex PCR, then size selection and purification. Using fastp at Q25 and MiXCR, TCRdb reprocessed the public reads and kept productive beta chains. Every CDR3 protein is listed once, alongside the most common genes and DNA of its rows. The sample includes around 1.1 million distinct CDR3 sequences, with around a third observed a single time. In total, the top ten clones hold 11% of the sample. Sequencing was done on a sample of peripheral blood or thyroid tissue (not recorded which). All receptors derive from an adult man with Graves' hyperthyroidism.

This clonotype was counted only a few times. V usage is TRBV7-8 and J usage is TRBJ2-5, with D perhaps assigned TRBD1 or TRBD2 (6 bases each). Germline loops: CDR1 SGHVS, CDR2 FQNEAQ. V dropped 5 bases and J dropped 5 bases, with 15 bases sitting between them. The CDR3 runs 14 residues. The CDR3: CASSPEEGVETQYF. As DNA, the CDR3 is TGTGCCAGCAGCCCAGAGGAGGGGGTGGAGACCCAGTACTTC.

J is TRBJ1-4 and V is TRBV2, with 12 bases identical to TRBD1. V lost 6 bases, J lost 3 bases, and 5 bases stayed unmatched. The CDR3 has 16 residues. Germline lookup yields CDR1 SNHLY and CDR2 FYNNEI. The CDR3, as DNA: TGTGCCAGCAGGAGGGACAGGGGGCGGGCTAATGAAAAACTGTTTTTT. Protein sequence: CASRRDRGRANEKLFF.

This rearrangement joins TRBV16 to TRBJ1-2; D unresolved. The germline V and J ends were trimmed by 4 bases and 4 bases, with 13 bases remaining between them. Germline-derived CDR1 and CDR2 are KGHSY and FQNENV. The CDR3 is 14 residues long. The DNA for the CDR3 is TGTGCCAGCAGCCCCAATCGGGCAAGCTATGGCTACACCTTC. It specifies CASSPNRASYGYTF.

This chain uses TRBV10-1 with TRBJ1-1; possible D gene TRBD1, 5 bases. The CDR3 loop spans 17 amino acids. Trimming stripped 2 bases from V and 4 bases from J, with 20 bases between. The germline CDR1 and CDR2 sequences are WNHNN and SYGVQD (reference sequence). CDR3 protein: CASSEGPRGAYGTEAFF. CDR3 DNA: TGCGCCAGCAGTGAGGGCCCTCGAGGGGCGTATGGCACTGAAGCTTTCTTT.

CDR3 sequence (DNA): TGTGCCAGTGGGATAGACAGGGGTTTTGTCACCGGGGAGCTGTTTTTT. Translating it yields CASGIDRGFVTGELFF. J is TRBJ2-2 and V is TRBV19; 8 bases agree with TRBD1. CDR3 length: 16 amino acids. The germline V gene has CDR1 LNHDA and CDR2 SQIVND (reference sequence). J lost 4 bases, V lost 8 bases, and 12 bases had no gene match.

V usage is TRBV7-2 and J usage is TRBJ2-7; TRBD2 matches 12 bases. The ends lost 2 bases at V and 5 bases at J; junction bases unmatched: 4. Germline lookup yields CDR1 SGHTA and CDR2 FQGNSA. The CDR3 loop spans 15 amino acids. CDR3 sequence reads: CASSLLAGGPDEQYF. The DNA of the CDR3 is TGTGCCAGCAGCTTACTAGCGGGGGGGCCGGACGAGCAGTACTTC.

This clonotype appeared a single time. With a much larger clone just one base away, this may be a read error. The chain uses TRBV15 and TRBJ1-4; D unclear. This CDR3 is 16 amino acids long. With 1 base removed from V and 4 bases from J, the gap between germline ends came to 13 bases. Per germline, CDR1 LNHNV and CDR2 YYDKDF (reference sequence). The CDR3 bases are TGTGCCACCAGCAGAGGGAAGGGATCTCTTAATGAAAAACTGTTTTTT. Translation gives CATSRGKGSLNEKLFF.

The chain carries TRBV10-2 and TRBJ2-7; D is unresolved. CDR1 and CDR2 (germline): WSHSY, SAAADI. V dropped 3 bases and J dropped 2 bases, with 11 bases sitting between them. The CDR3 is 14 amino acids. CDR3 loop: CASSEGQQAYEQYF. The CDR3, as DNA: TGCGCCAGCAGTGAAGGTCAGCAAGCCTACGAGCAGTACTTC.

The rearrangement joins TRBV29-1 to TRBJ1-2; 11 nucleotides match TRBD1. J lost 10 bases, V lost 8 bases, and 9 bases had no gene match. CDR1 is SQVTM, CDR2 ANQGSEA, per germline. This CDR3 has 12 amino acids. CDR3: CSPGQGANLYTF. CDR3 coding DNA: TGCAGCCCTGGACAGGGGGCGAATCTCTACACCTTC.

This clonotype was counted at least ten times. This chain links TRBV14 with TRBJ1-4; D not resolved. The CDR3 runs 15 residues. Trimming pared 4 bases from V and 2 bases from J, leaving 11 bases between. Germline CDR1 reads SGHDN; CDR2 reads FVKESK. CDR3 protein: CASSRNAGTNEKLFF. The CDR3 DNA follows: TGTGCCAGCAGCCGAAACGCGGGGACTAATGAAAAACTGTTTTTT. The full variable domain, rest sourced from reference TRBV14 and TRBJ1-4, is EAGVTQFPSHSVIEKGQTVTLRCDPISGHDNLYWYRRVMGKEIKFLLHFVKESKQDESGMPNNRFLAERTGGTYSTLKVQPAELEDSGVYFCASSRNAGTNEKLFFGSGTQLSVL.

This chain links TRBV10-3 with TRBJ1-2; 11 nucleotides line up with TRBD1. CDR1 ENHRY and CDR2 SYGVKD come from the germline V gene. The CDR3 sequence is 16 residues long. Germline trimming cut 2 bases from V and 6 bases from J; bases unmatched to any gene: 8. As DNA, the CDR3 is TGTGCCATCAGTGAGCCCGGGACAGGGGGAAGGGATGGCTACACCTTC. Translation: CAISEPGTGGRDGYTF.

V and J are TRBV15 and TRBJ1-4; the match to TRBD1 covers 10 bases. This CDR3 comprises 14 residues. Looked up from germline, CDR1 is LNHNV and CDR2 is YYDKDF (reference sequence). V lost 1 base, J lost 17 bases, and 10 bases stayed unmatched. In DNA form, the CDR3 reads TGTGCCACCAGCAGAGGACAGGGGGCAACGGGATGTTTTTTT. This sequence encodes CATSRGQGATGCFF.

This clonotype was counted at least ten times. The J gene is TRBJ2-5, the V gene TRBV7-9; D unclear. The CDR3 covers 15 residues. Germline CDR1 is SEHNR and CDR2 is FQNEAQ (reference sequence). Trimming removed 1 base from V and 0 bases from J, with 9 bases in between. In DNA form, the CDR3 reads TGTGCCAGCAGCTTAGGCAGTAGTAACCAAGAGACCCAGTACTTC. Protein sequence: CASSLGSSNQETQYF. Drawing the rest from reference TRBV7-9 and TRBJ2-5, the complete variable domain is DTGVSQNPRHKITKRGQNVTFRCDPISEHNRLYWYRQTLGQGPEFLTYFQNEAQLEKSRLLSDRFSAERPKGSFSTLEIQRTEQGDSAMYLCASSLGSSNQETQYFGPGTRLLVL.

As regards this clonotype: This may come from a read error, since a much larger clone is one base off. Lacking the conserved final phenylalanine or tryptophan, this CDR3 likely reflects a read error. V is TRBV24-1 and J is TRBJ2-5; the D is unclear. There are 15 residues in the CDR3. With 6 bases removed from V and 2 bases from J, the gap between germline ends came to 15 bases. The germline V gene has CDR1 KGHDR and CDR2 SFDVKD. DNA for the CDR3: TGTGCCACCAGTCCTCGCACTGGAAATCAAGAGACCCAGTACCTC. Translating it yields CATSPRTGNQETQYL.

The chain uses TRBV20-1 and TRBJ1-5, with D possibly being TRBD1 (5 bases). This CDR3 is 13 amino acids long. Deletions cut 5 bases from V and 4 bases from J, with 12 bases between. Germline V gives CDR1 DFQATT, CDR2 SNEGSKA (reference sequence). CDR3 sequence (DNA): TGCAGTGCTGGGCAGGGTTGGAATCAGCCCCAGCATTTT. Amino acid sequence: CSAGQGWNQPQHF.

In its sample, this clonotype was seen many times. This may be a read error, as it is one base from a much larger clone. The chain carries TRBV2 and TRBJ2-2; no definite D call. The CDR3 extends over 13 amino acids. Germline loops: CDR1 SNHLY, CDR2 FYNNEI. V shed 7 bases and J shed 0 bases, with 6 bases lying between them. CDR3: CASTLANTGELFF. Written as DNA, the CDR3 is TGTGCCAGCACCTTAGCGAACACCGGGGAGCTGTTTTTT.

This clonotype was observed at least ten times. V is TRBV2 and J is TRBJ2-7; the D gene is possibly TRBD1 (6 bases). The CDR3 runs to 14 residues. V dropped 4 bases and J dropped 2 bases, with 12 bases sitting between them. Germline V lookup: CDR1 SNHLY, CDR2 FYNNEI. CDR3 coding DNA: TGTGCCAGCAGTGTAACACAGGGAACCTACGAGCAGTACTTC. The encoded protein is CASSVTQGTYEQYF.

The V gene is TRBV10-3, the J gene TRBJ2-7, with TRBD2 identical over 9 bases. The length of the CDR3 is 12 residues. Germline CDR1 is ENHRY and CDR2 is SYGVKD. J gave up 12 bases and V 3 bases, and 6 bases lay outside the gene matches. CDR3 sequence: CAISEISGSSYF. The CDR3 coding sequence is TGTGCCATCAGTGAAATTAGCGGGAGTTCGTACTTC.

This clonotype was detected a few times. No conserved phenylalanine or tryptophan ends this CDR3, so it is likely a read error. The DNA is omitted, as the CDR3 cannot be located on it reliably, and the CDR3 follows TCRdb's listing. The chain joins TRBV20-1 to TRBJ2-7; the table names TRBD2, a call not compared with the DNA. A total of 8 residues make up the CDR3, ends included. The germline V gene encodes CDR1 DFQATT and CDR2 SNEGSKA (reference sequence). The CDR3 region is CSARGGTS.

The rearrangement uses TRBV7-2 and TRBJ2-7; 9 bases fit TRBD1. This CDR3 is 16 amino acids long. The J segment lost 4 bases and the V segment lost 5 bases, leaving 12 bases of the junction unmatched. Germline loops: CDR1 SGHTA, CDR2 FQGNSA. The chain's CDR3 is CASSPLSPGQGYEQYF. The DNA of the CDR3 is TGTGCCAGCAGCCCTCTCTCTCCGGGACAGGGTTACGAGCAGTACTTC.

The chain has TRBV25-1 and TRBJ1-2, with 8 bases identical to TRBD1. The CDR3 length is 19 residues. The junction had 15 bases not matched to a gene; V was cut back by 3 bases and J by 0 bases. Per the germline V gene, CDR1 is MGHDK and CDR2 is SYGVNS. CDR3 loop: CASSESRSTGERANYGYTF. Written as DNA, the CDR3 is TGTGCCAGCAGTGAGTCCAGATCGACAGGGGAGAGGGCTAACTATGGCTACACCTTC.

This clonotype was seen more than once but under ten times. This chain joins TRBV12-5 and TRBJ1-3; TRBD1 might be the D (6 bases). Trimming stripped 6 bases from V and 0 bases from J, with 12 bases between. This CDR3 comprises 15 residues. Germline values: CDR1 LGHNT, CDR2 FRNRAP. The CDR3 here is CASGWGRNSGNTIYF. Here the CDR3 DNA reads TGTGCTAGTGGCTGGGGGCGAAACTCTGGAAACACCATATATTTT. Full variable domain (rest looked up from reference TRBV12-5 and TRBJ1-3): DARVTQTPRHKVTEMGQEVTMRCQPILGHNTVFWYRQTMMQGLELLAYFRNRAPLDDSGMPKDRFSAEMPDATLATLKIQPSEPRDSAVYFCASGWGRNSGNTIYFGEGSWLTVV.

At least ten counts were recorded for this clonotype. This chain uses TRBV29-1 with TRBJ2-2; no clear D. Germline-derived CDR1 and CDR2 are SQVTM and ANQGSEA. The CDR3 totals 12 residues. With 7 bases removed from V and 1 base from J, the gap between germline ends came to 7 bases. The CDR3 coding sequence is TGCAGCGGCGAAAGGAACACCGGGGAGCTGTTTTTT. It specifies CSGERNTGELFF.

The chain links TRBV27 to TRBJ1-1, with TRBD1 identical over 8 bases. The CDR3 consists of 15 residues. The V gene end was trimmed by 4 bases and the J gene end by 2 bases; junction bases not matched to a gene: 6. Germline assignment: CDR1 MNHEY and CDR2 SMNVEV (reference sequence). CDR3 protein: CASSYQGAFNTEAFF. The DNA of the CDR3 is TGTGCCAGCAGTTATCAGGGGGCATTTAACACTGAAGCTTTCTTT.

The V gene is TRBV7-9, the J gene TRBJ1-2, with 7 bases lining up with TRBD1. The germline gives CDR1 SEHNR, CDR2 FQNEAQ (reference sequence). The V segment lost 5 bases and the J segment 5 bases; nucleotides outside the gene matches: 11. The CDR3 sequence is 15 residues long. In DNA, the CDR3 is TGTGCCAGCAGCGTCTACTATGGGACAGAGTATGGCTACACCTTC. Residues: CASSVYYGTEYGYTF.

Only a few counts were recorded for this clonotype. The V and J genes are TRBV6-2 or TRBV6-3 and TRBJ1-5; D ambiguous. V was clipped by 6 bases and J by 0 bases, with 18 bases between them. CDR1 MNHEY and CDR2 SVGEGT come from the germline V gene. The CDR3 sequence is 17 residues long. For the CDR3, the DNA is TGTGCCAGCAGGTACATAGGAGGATCTTATAGCAATCAGCCCCAGCATTTT. Translation gives CASRYIGGSYSNQPQHF.

This chain joins TRBV29-1 and TRBJ2-5; TRBD2 matches at 14 bases. Germline V gene data show CDR1 as SQVTM and CDR2 as ANQGSEA. This CDR3 contains 13 residues. V was pared by 6 bases and J by 5 bases, with 2 bases of the junction left unmatched. In nucleotides, the CDR3 is TGCAGCGTGGGGACTAGCGGGGGTGAGACCCAGTACTTC. Amino acids: CSVGTSGGETQYF.

This clonotype was observed many times. The CDR3 loop is CASSRRGDTEAFF. The CDR3 DNA reads as TGCGCCAGCAGCCGCAGGGGAGACACTGAAGCTTTCTTT. The V and J genes are TRBV4-3 and TRBJ1-1; perhaps TRBD1 as D (6 bases). The CDR3 runs 13 residues. Trimming removed 4 bases at V and 3 bases at J, with 9 bases between. Germline-derived CDR1 and CDR2 are LGHNA and YSLEER.